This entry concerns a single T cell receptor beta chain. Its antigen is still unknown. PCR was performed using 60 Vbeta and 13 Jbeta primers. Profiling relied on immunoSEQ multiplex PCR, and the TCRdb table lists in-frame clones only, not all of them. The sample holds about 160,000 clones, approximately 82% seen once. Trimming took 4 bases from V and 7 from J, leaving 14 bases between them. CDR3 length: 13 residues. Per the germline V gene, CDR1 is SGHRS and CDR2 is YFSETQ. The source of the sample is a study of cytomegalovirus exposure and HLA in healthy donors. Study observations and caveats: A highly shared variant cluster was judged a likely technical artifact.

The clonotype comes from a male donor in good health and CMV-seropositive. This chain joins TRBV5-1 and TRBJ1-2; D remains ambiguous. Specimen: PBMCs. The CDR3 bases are TGCGCCAGCAGCCCAGGCGGGCGGAGTGGCTACACCTTC. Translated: CASSPGGRSGYTF.